This T cell receptor beta chain was sequenced in a study of neurological immune-mediated disorders. Study in general: Among 34 multiple sclerosis patients, about 31 were relapsing-remitting and 3 were secondary progressive.

PBMCs stored at -80 C, numbering 2 million, were the origin of the unsorted libraries. MiXCR, applied by TCRdb to the 5' RACE reads, yields one record per CDR3 protein. Counted here are 45,000 to 50,000 distinct CDR3 sequences, around 4.3% occurring once; the ten biggest clones make up around 6%. Study results and limitations: TCR-beta repertoires seemed private in all groups, with no expanded CDR3 amino acid sequences shared. In HTLV-1-associated myelopathy, TCR clonal expansion was greatest, and in multiple sclerosis it was least, below healthy controls.

There are many counts of this clonotype. Its matching antigen is unknown. CDR3 length: 11 amino acids. Trimming shortened V by 4 bases and J by 9 bases, and 6 bases separated the two germline ends. The clonotype comes from a woman aged 55-75 years with multiple sclerosis. The chain employs TRBV12-3 or TRBV12-4 and TRBJ2-2; D is undetermined. Sequencing was done on a sample of PBMCs. CDR3 in DNA: TGTGCCAGCAGTTCTTATAGGGAGCTGTTTTTT. Translating it yields CASSSYRELFF.